This section outlines one T cell receptor (beta chain) sequence together with its context. Its antigen is still unknown. Per the germline V gene, CDR1 is SGHKS and CDR2 is YYEKEE (reference sequence). The V gene end was trimmed by 3 bases and the J gene end by 9 bases; junction bases not matched to a gene: 12. The CDR3 totals 16 residues. The sample originates from a study of CD8 T cells in ankylosing spondylitis. Overall study findings and caveats: The study identified a TCR beta motif of about eight highly homologous variants that appeared characteristic of ankylosing spondylitis blood. The authors reported significant enrichment of disease-linked clones in matched ankylosing spondylitis synovial fluid.

TCRdb ran MiXCR on the 5' RACE reads and lists one entry per CDR3 protein. The repertoire has about 260,000 distinct CDR3 sequences, about 20% of them found once; the top ten carry less than 9%. Sequenced material: blood, either unsorted or a sorted T cell fraction (not recorded which). The origin of this receptor is a male donor with ankylosing spondylitis or in good health (not recorded which). The gene calls are TRBV5-5 and TRBJ2-1, with TRBD2 matching over 10 bases. The CDR3 here is CASSSLAGALGSEQFF. The CDR3, as DNA: TGTGCCAGCAGCTCTCTAGCGGGGGCCCTTGGGAGTGAGCAGTTCTTC. Variable domain in full (rest from reference TRBV5-5 and TRBJ2-1): DAGVTQSPTHLIKTRGQQVTLRCSPISGHKSVSWYQQVLGQGPQFIFQYYEKEERGRGNFPDRFSARQFPNYSSELNVNALLLGDSALYLCASSSLAGALGSEQFFGPGTRLTVL.